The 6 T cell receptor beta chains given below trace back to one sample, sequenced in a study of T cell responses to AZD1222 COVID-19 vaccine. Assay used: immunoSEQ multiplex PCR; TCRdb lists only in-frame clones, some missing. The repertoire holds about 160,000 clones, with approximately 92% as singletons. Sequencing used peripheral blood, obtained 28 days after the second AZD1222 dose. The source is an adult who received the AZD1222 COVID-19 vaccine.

The CDR3 coding sequence is TGTGCCAGCAGTGGACAGGATCTAACTTGGACCGGGGAGCTGTTTTTT. As protein: CASSGQDLTWTGELFF. J is TRBJ2-2 and V is TRBV6-1; possibly TRBD1 for D (6 bases). The ends were cut back, 4 bases at V and 5 bases at J, with 17 bases in the middle. CDR1 is MNHNS, CDR2 SASEGT, per germline. CDR3 size: 16 residues.

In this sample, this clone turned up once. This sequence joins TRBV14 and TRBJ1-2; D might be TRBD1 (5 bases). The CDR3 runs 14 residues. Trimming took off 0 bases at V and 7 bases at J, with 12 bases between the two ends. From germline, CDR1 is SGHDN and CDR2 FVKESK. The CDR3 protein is CASSQDQGWGGYTF. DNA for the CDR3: TGTGCCAGCAGCCAAGATCAGGGATGGGGTGGCTACACCTTC.

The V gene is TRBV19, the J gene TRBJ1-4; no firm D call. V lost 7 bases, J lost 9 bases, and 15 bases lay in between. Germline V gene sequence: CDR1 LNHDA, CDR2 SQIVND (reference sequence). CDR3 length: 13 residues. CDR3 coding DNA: TGTGCCAGTACCCCTCCAGCGTTACAAAAACTGTTTTTT. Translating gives CASTPPALQKLFF.

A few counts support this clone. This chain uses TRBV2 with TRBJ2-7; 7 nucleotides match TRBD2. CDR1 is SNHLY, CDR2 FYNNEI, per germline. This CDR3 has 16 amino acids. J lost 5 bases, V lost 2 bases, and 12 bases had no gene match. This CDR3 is CASSEWLAGVSDEQYF. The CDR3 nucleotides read TGTGCCAGCAGTGAATGGTTGGCGGGAGTTTCGGACGAGCAGTACTTC.

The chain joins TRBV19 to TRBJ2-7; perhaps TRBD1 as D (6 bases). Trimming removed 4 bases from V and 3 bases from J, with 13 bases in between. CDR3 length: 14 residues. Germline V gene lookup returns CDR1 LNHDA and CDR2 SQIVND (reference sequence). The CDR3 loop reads CASSKEAGVYEQYF. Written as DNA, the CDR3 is TGTGCCAGTAGTAAGGAGGCAGGGGTCTACGAGCAGTACTTC. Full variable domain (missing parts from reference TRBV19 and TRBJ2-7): DGGITQSPKYLFRKEGQNVTLSCEQNLNHDAMYWYRQDPGQGLRLIYYSQIVNDFQKGDIAEGYSVSREKKESFPLTVTSAQKNPTAFYLCASSKEAGVYEQYFGPGTRLTVT.

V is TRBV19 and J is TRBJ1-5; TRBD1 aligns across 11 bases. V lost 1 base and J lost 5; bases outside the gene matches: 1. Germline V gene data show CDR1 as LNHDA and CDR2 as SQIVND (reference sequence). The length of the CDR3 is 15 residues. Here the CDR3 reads CASSIGTGGDQPQHF. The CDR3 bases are TGTGCCAGTAGTATAGGGACAGGGGGCGATCAGCCCCAGCATTTT.